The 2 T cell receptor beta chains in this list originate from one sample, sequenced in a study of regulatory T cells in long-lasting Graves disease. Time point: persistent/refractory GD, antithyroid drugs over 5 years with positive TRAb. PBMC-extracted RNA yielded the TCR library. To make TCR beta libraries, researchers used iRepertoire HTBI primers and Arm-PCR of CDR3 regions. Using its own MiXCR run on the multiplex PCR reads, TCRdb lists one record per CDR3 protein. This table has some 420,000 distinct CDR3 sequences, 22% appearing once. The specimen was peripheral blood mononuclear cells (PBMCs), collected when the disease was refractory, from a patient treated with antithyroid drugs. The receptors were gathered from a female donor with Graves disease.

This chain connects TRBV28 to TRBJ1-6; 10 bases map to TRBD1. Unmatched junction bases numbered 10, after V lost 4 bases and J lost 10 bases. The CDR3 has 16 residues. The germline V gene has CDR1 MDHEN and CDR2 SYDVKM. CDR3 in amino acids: CASSSLPGTGVSPLHF. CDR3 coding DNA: TGTGCCAGCAGTTCCCTTCCCGGGACAGGGGTATCACCCCTCCACTTT.

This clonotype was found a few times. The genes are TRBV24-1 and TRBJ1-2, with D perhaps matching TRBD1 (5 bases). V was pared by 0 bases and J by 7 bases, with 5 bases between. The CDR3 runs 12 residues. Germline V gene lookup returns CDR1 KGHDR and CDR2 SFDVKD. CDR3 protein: CATSDLRGGYTF. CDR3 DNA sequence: TGTGCCACCAGTGATTTGAGGGGTGGCTACACCTTC.